The rows below give T cell receptor beta chains drawn from one sample of a study of blood T cell repertoires in COVID-19. The data were produced by immunoSEQ multiplex PCR, yet TCRdb's version contains in-frame clones alone and is incomplete. The sample consists of about 220,000 clones, 80% to 85% of them appearing once. The sequenced sample consisted of peripheral blood. The receptors were sampled from a woman aged 70-85 years with COVID-19, enrolled during active disease. Both conserved end residues are part of each CDR3. The order of the fields is J gene, V gene, CDR3 protein.

>TRBJ1-3|TRBV4-3
CASSQDGVGSGNTIYF
>TRBJ1-4|TRBV4-1
CASSRGRESGNEKLFF
>TRBJ2-7|TRBV27
CASRPTGVLYEQYF
>TRBJ1-1|TRBV5-6
CASSFRRTEAFF
>TRBJ2-2|TRBV28
CASRPRLAGELFF
>TRBJ2-3|TRBV6-2/TRBV6-3
CASSYPAGYSTDTQYF
>TRBJ1-5|TRBV15
CATSRGQGGNQPQHF
>TRBJ2-7|TRBV3-1/TRBV3-2
CASSQVAGPTYEQYF
>TRBJ2-1|TRBV5-1
CASRLSGGYNEQFF
>TRBJ1-5|TRBV28
CASRNLRQGEDQPQHF
>TRBJ2-3|TRBV19
CASRDGQGYTDTQYF
>TRBJ2-7|TRBV5-6
CASQGQGYEQYF
>TRBJ2-1|TRBV7-6
CASRTYSRDAESNEQFF
>TRBJ1-4|TRBV24-1
CATSEPGGEKLFF
>TRBJ2-2|TRBV28
CASSFSSVGELFF
>TRBJ2-3|TRBV4-2
CASSQITSGRSWDTQYF
>TRBJ1-2|TRBV28
CASSSGQGNLNYGYTF
>TRBJ1-5|TRBV18
CASSPSRVGSQPQHF
>TRBJ2-3|TRBV3-1/TRBV3-2
CASSQEALARSTDTQYF
>TRBJ1-2|TRBV7-9
CASSRALTPREGYTF
>TRBJ1-1|TRBV6-5
CASSYGSTEAFF
>TRBJ1-2|TRBV2
CASSASGARYTF
>TRBJ2-3|TRBV30
CAWSSLAGTQYF